Each of the 21 T cell receptor beta chains below was sequenced from the same sample in a study of T cells after yellow fever vaccination. One entry per CDR3 protein results from TCRdb running MiXCR on the 5' RACE reads. The repertoire holds a few hundred thousand distinct CDR3 sequences, around 7.3% seen once, with 15% to 20% in the top ten. Sequencing was performed on PBMCs, taken more than 40 days after the first yellow fever vaccination. The receptors shown here come from a man aged 18 to 30 who received the YFV17D yellow fever vaccine.

The chain couples TRBV4-1 to TRBJ1-2; D remains ambiguous. Germline CDR1 MGHRA, CDR2 YSYEKL. The V end lost 3 bases, the J end lost 5 bases, and 7 bases lay between the germline ends. The CDR3 is made up of 12 amino acids. The CDR3 loop is CASSHQRYGYTF. CDR3 nucleotides: TGCGCCAGCAGCCACCAGCGGTATGGCTACACCTTC.

This clonotype has a handful of counts. The chain joins TRBV27 to TRBJ1-1; possible D gene TRBD1, 6 bases. This CDR3 is built from 17 residues. Trimming took off 8 bases at V and 1 base at J, with 23 bases between the two ends. In germline, CDR1 is MNHEY, CDR2 SMNVEV (reference sequence). CDR3 nucleotides: TGTGCCAGCCCTCCCCGGGGGCTCAGGCTTAGGAACACTGAAGCTTTCTTT. Amino acids: CASPPRGLRLRNTEAFF.

V is TRBV7-2 and J is TRBJ2-5; D tentatively reads TRBD1 or TRBD2 (5 bases each). This CDR3 comprises 15 residues. Germline V gene sequence: CDR1 SGHTA, CDR2 FQGNSA. The germline V and J ends were trimmed by 0 bases and 4 bases, with 12 bases remaining between them. The DNA of the CDR3 is TGTGCCAGCAGCTTAGCGGTGGGGGATCGAGAGACCCAGTACTTC. Translating gives CASSLAVGDRETQYF.

This clonotype was seen a few times. The rearrangement joins TRBV7-3 to TRBJ1-1; tentatively, D is TRBD1 (6 bases). The CDR3 totals 12 residues. Trimming pared 5 bases from V and 7 bases from J, leaving 11 bases between. The V gene's germline CDR1 is SGHTA and CDR2 FQGTGA. This CDR3 is CASSIQGGEAFF. DNA for the CDR3: TGTGCCAGCAGCATACAGGGTGGTGAAGCTTTCTTT.

This clonotype was observed many times. V and J are TRBV12-3 or TRBV12-4 and TRBJ2-7; D might be TRBD1 (5 bases). With 2 bases removed from V and 3 bases from J, the gap between germline ends came to 8 bases. The CDR3 consists of 13 residues. CDR3 nucleotides: TGTGCCAGCAGTTTATGGGGCCTCTACGAGCAGTACTTC. It encodes CASSLWGLYEQYF.

This clonotype was observed a few times. The chain couples TRBV7-2 to TRBJ2-2; D gene unclear. The CDR3 length is 13 residues. The germline gives CDR1 SGHTA, CDR2 FQGNSA. The V and J ends lost 3 bases and 3 bases respectively, with 5 bases between them. In DNA form, the CDR3 reads TGTGCCAGCAGCTTCGCCGACACCGGGGAGCTGTTTTTT. Protein: CASSFADTGELFF.

V usage is TRBV6-1 and J usage is TRBJ2-3; D remains ambiguous. V was cut by 0 bases and J by 0 bases, with 10 bases left in between. Germline lookup yields CDR1 MNHNS and CDR2 SASEGT. The CDR3 is made up of 16 amino acids. CDR3 sequence (DNA): TGTGCCAGCAGTGAAGCCATTCACCCCAGCACAGATACGCAGTATTTT. Encoded protein: CASSEAIHPSTDTQYF.

The chain uses TRBV6-4 and TRBJ1-2; D not certain. The ends were cut back, 6 bases at V and 5 bases at J, with 7 bases in the middle. Germline-derived CDR1 and CDR2 are MRHNA and SNTAGT. CDR3 length equals 11 residues. The CDR3 spells CASREKYGYTF. As DNA, the CDR3 is TGTGCCAGCAGAGAGAAATATGGCTACACCTTC.

This chain connects TRBV5-6 to TRBJ2-3, with D tentatively TRBD2 (5 bases). This CDR3 spans 15 amino acids. Per the germline V gene, CDR1 is SGHDT and CDR2 is YYEEEE. Trimming shortened V by 8 bases and J by 1 base, and 17 bases separated the two germline ends. As DNA, the CDR3 is TGTGCCAGGGGCCCCGGGATCATCTGCACAGATACGCAGTATTTT. Translating it yields CARGPGIICTDTQYF.

This clonotype was counted only a few times. This sequence joins TRBV20-1 and TRBJ2-7; 8 positions agree with TRBD1. J gave up 6 bases and V 4 bases, and 2 bases lay outside the gene matches. The CDR3 has 11 residues. CDR1 DFQATT and CDR2 SNEGSKA come from the germline V gene (reference sequence). The CDR3 reads CSAKTGVEQYF. CDR3 sequence (DNA): TGCAGTGCTAAGACAGGGGTCGAGCAGTACTTC.

There are many counts of this clonotype. This chain connects TRBV2 to TRBJ2-1; D may be TRBD1 or TRBD2 (5 bases each). CDR3 length: 20 residues. V was shortened by 6 bases and J by 2 bases, with 29 bases between the two germline ends. CDR1 and CDR2 from the germline V gene are SNHLY and FYNNEI. The CDR3 sequence: CASSAQGAGLAEIPYNEQFF. The CDR3 nucleotides read TGTGCCAGCAGCGCGCAGGGAGCTGGGTTAGCAGAGATCCCCTACAATGAGCAGTTCTTC. Together with reference TRBV2 and TRBJ2-1, the CDR3 gives the full variable domain: EPEVTQTPSHQVTQMGQEVILRCVPISNHLYFYWYRQILGQKVEFLVSFYNNEISEKSEIFDDQFSVERPDGSNFTLKIRSTKLEDSAMYFCASSAQGAGLAEIPYNEQFFGPGTRLTVL.

The rearrangement links TRBV13 to TRBJ2-3; D ambiguous. This CDR3 region has 14 residues. V gave up 0 bases and J gave up 2 bases, with 6 bases separating them. Germline CDR1 PRHDT, CDR2 FYEKMQ (reference sequence). As DNA, the CDR3 is TGTGCCAGCAGCTTAGGGCGGAACACAGATACGCAGTATTTT. Protein: CASSLGRNTDTQYF.

This clonotype was found a few times. The chain combines TRBV6-5 with TRBJ2-7; D gene ambiguous. The CDR3 is made up of 17 amino acids. V dropped 2 bases and J dropped 0 bases, with 17 bases sitting between them. Germline V CDR1 and CDR2: MNHEY, SVGAGI. The CDR3 nucleotides are TGTGCCAGCAGTTACGGATCACCAACGGACGGCTCCTACGAGCAGTACTTC. This codes for CASSYGSPTDGSYEQYF.

This clonotype turned up a few times. The chain employs TRBV5-1 and TRBJ1-6; D not resolved. V was pared by 5 bases and J by 5 bases, with 17 bases between. Looked up from germline, CDR1 is SGHRS and CDR2 is YFSETQ. This CDR3 is 16 amino acids long. The CDR3 region has the DNA TGCGCCAGCAGTCCCGACCGGAGAGCCAATAATTCACCCCTCCACTTT. Translated, it gives CASSPDRRANNSPLHF.

This chain uses TRBV19 with TRBJ1-5, with 10 bases identical to TRBD1. Germline trimming cut 6 bases from V and 6 bases from J; bases unmatched to any gene: 8. This CDR3 comprises 15 residues. CDR1 is LNHDA, CDR2 SQIVND, per germline (reference sequence). CDR3 in amino acids: CASSQTGGLGQPQHF. CDR3 bases: TGTGCCAGTAGCCAGACAGGGGGCTTAGGTCAGCCCCAGCATTTT.

This clonotype was detected only a few times. The genes are TRBV7-9 and TRBJ1-1; 8 bases line up with TRBD1. V shed 1 base, J shed 5 bases, and the junction held 9 bases outside the gene matches. Germline CDR1 and CDR2: SEHNR and FQNEAQ (reference sequence). The CDR3 extends over 16 amino acids. CDR3 region: CASSLVVGQGSTEAFF. CDR3 sequence (DNA): TGTGCCAGCAGCTTAGTCGTAGGACAGGGATCGACTGAAGCTTTCTTT.

The CDR3 protein is CSVEPAGRREQFF. In DNA, the CDR3 is TGCAGCGTTGAACCGGCGGGGAGGCGTGAGCAGTTCTTC. The gene calls are TRBV29-1 and TRBJ2-1, with D tentatively TRBD2 (6 bases). The CDR3 is 13 amino acids. The germline CDR1 and CDR2 sequences are SQVTM and ANQGSEA. V dropped 2 bases and J dropped 9 bases, with 14 bases sitting between them.

This clonotype was observed a few times. The chain has TRBV12-3 or TRBV12-4 and TRBJ1-1; TRBD1 might be the D (5 bases). This CDR3 spans 12 amino acids. V lost 5 bases to trimming and J lost 8 bases, with 12 bases between them. CDR3 sequence: CASSPGLFEAFF. CDR3 DNA sequence: TGTGCCAGCAGTCCGGGACTTTTCGAAGCTTTCTTT.

In its sample, this clonotype was seen a few times. This chain joins TRBV11-2 and TRBJ2-5, with 12 bases lining up with TRBD2. Germline V CDR1 and CDR2: SGHAT, FQNNGV. The ends lost 5 bases at V and 4 bases at J; junction bases unmatched: 17. The length of the CDR3 is 19 residues. The DNA of the CDR3 is TGTGCCAGCAGCACCGCTAGCGGGGGGGCAAATGATGGGCCAGAGACCCAGTACTTC. It codes for CASSTASGGANDGPETQYF.

This clonotype turned up a few times. The rearrangement joins TRBV19 to TRBJ1-1, with D tentatively TRBD1 (6 bases). Trimming shortened V by 5 bases and J by 5 bases, and 12 bases separated the two germline ends. CDR1 and CDR2 (germline): LNHDA, SQIVND (reference sequence). There are 13 residues in the CDR3. CDR3 residues: CASSEDQGTEAFF. The CDR3 DNA sequence: TGTGCCAGTAGTGAAGACCAGGGGACTGAAGCTTTCTTT.

This clonotype has ten or more counts. This sequence joins TRBV10-3 and TRBJ1-3; weak D call: TRBD1 (6 bases). Between the trimmed V and J ends, which lost 6 bases and 1 base, there was a span of 13 bases. Germline V gene data show CDR1 as ENHRY and CDR2 as SYGVKD. The CDR3 totals 15 residues. The CDR3 nucleotides read TGTGCCATCAGACTCGGGGGGCGGTCTGGAAACACCATATATTTT. Translated, it gives CAIRLGGRSGNTIYF.